This is a list of T cell receptor beta chains from one sample in a study of somatic mutations in cytotoxic T cells in rheumatoid arthritis. Clones were sequenced by immunoSEQ multiplex PCR, and TCRdb holds only the in-frame ones, with some missing. This repertoire shows about 12,000 clones, about 68% found once; its top ten account for approximately 9.4%. Sequencing was done on a sample of CD8+ T cells sorted from blood. Every receptor here comes from a man between 65 and 79 years old in good health. CDR3s include the opening cysteine and the closing phenylalanine or tryptophan. Each record gives: D gene, clone size, V gene, J gene, CDR3 protein, CDR3 DNA. D genes are given only for firm matches. Clone size is not always given. Where it is, it says once, few, many or a class for expanded clones.

.	.	TRBV7-2	TRBJ1-1	CASSFGEGGTEAFF	TGTGCCAGCAGCTTTGGGGAGGGGGGGACTGAAGCTTTCTTT
.	.	TRBV14	TRBJ2-3	CASSLPEGGRTDTQYF	TGTGCCAGCAGTCTACCAGAGGGGGGCCGCACAGATACGCAGTATTTT
.	few	TRBV27	TRBJ2-1	CASSLSASSYNEQFF	TGTGCCAGCAGTCTGAGCGCGAGCTCCTACAATGAGCAGTTCTTC
TRBD1	.	TRBV6-5	TRBJ2-1	CASSRDRGVDEQFF	TGTGCCAGCAGTCGAGACAGGGGAGTCGATGAGCAGTTCTTC
TRBD1	few	TRBV6-5	TRBJ2-7	CASRGDRSIDEQYF	TGTGCCAGCAGGGGGGACAGAAGCATCGACGAGCAGTACTTC
.	.	TRBV27	TRBJ2-1	CASSSLEYEQFF	TGTGCCAGCAGTTCTCTAGAGTATGAGCAGTTCTTC
.	once	TRBV6-4	TRBJ2-2	CASSDRVETGELFF	TGTGCCAGCAGTGACAGGGTAGAGACCGGGGAGCTGTTTTTT
.	.	TRBV21-1	TRBJ2-7	CASSKEGDREVYEQYF	TGTGCCAGCAGCAAAGAGGGGGACAGGGAGGTGTACGAGCAGTACTTC
TRBD2	.	TRBV6-1	TRBJ2-3	CASSGSGGAFIDTQYF	TGTGCCAGCAGTGGTAGCGGGGGGGCATTCATAGATACGCAGTATTTT
.	.	TRBV6-5	TRBJ1-1	CASSYTRDRPIEAFF	TGTGCCAGCAGTTACACCCGTGACAGGCCAATTGAAGCTTTCTTT
TRBD2	.	TRBV19	TRBJ2-7	CASSTGTSYEQYF	TGTGCCAGTAGTACGGGGACTAGCTACGAGCAGTACTTC
TRBD2	.	TRBV6-4	TRBJ2-3	CASSEASGESDTQYF	TGTGCCAGCAGTGAGGCTAGCGGGGAGTCAGATACGCAGTATTTT
.	.	TRBV11-1	TRBJ2-1	CASSLFPNEQFF	TGTGCCAGCAGCTTATTCCCCAATGAGCAGTTCTTC
.	few	TRBV6-5	TRBJ2-1	CASQGVSSYNEQFF	TGTGCCAGCCAGGGCGTCAGCTCCTACAATGAGCAGTTCTTC
.	.	TRBV27	TRBJ2-1	CASNFSGRTLNNEQFF	TGTGCCAGCAATTTCTCCGGACGAACCCTCAACAATGAGCAGTTCTTC
TRBD1	.	TRBV9	TRBJ1-2	CASSEGQGRTNYGYTF	TGTGCCAGCAGCGAGGGACAGGGGAGAACTAACTATGGCTACACCTTC
.	.	TRBV9	TRBJ2-3	CASSPLLDTQYF	TGTGCCAGCAGCCCATTGTTAGATACGCAGTATTTT
.	.	TRBV6-1	TRBJ2-7	CAGKRGSSYEQYF	TGTGCCGGGAAAAGGGGCAGCTCCTACGAGCAGTACTTC
TRBD2	few	TRBV4-1	TRBJ2-1	CASSPGLARGVGYNEQFF	TGCGCCAGCAGCCCGGGACTAGCGCGGGGGGTAGGGTACAATGAGCAGTTCTTC
.	few	TRBV5-1	TRBJ1-1	CASSTSGVTEAFF	TGCGCCAGCTCCACATCAGGGGTCACTGAAGCTTTCTTT
TRBD1	few	TRBV6-5	TRBJ1-2	CASSYQGAGGDGYTF	TGTGCCAGCAGTTACCAAGGGGCAGGGGGGGATGGCTACACCTTC
TRBD2	.	TRBV9	TRBJ2-1	CASSASGSSYNEQFF	TGTGCCAGCAGCGCTAGCGGGAGCTCCTACAATGAGCAGTTCTTC
TRBD1	.	TRBV6-1	TRBJ1-3	CASSARDRFDSGNTIYF	TGTGCCAGCAGTGCCAGGGACAGGTTTGACTCTGGAAACACCATATATTTT
.	once	TRBV2	TRBJ1-2	CASRGYGYTF	TGTGCCAGCAGGGGGTATGGCTACACCTTC
.	once	TRBV6-1	TRBJ2-7	CASSEQAGAVHEQYF	TGTGCCAGCAGTGAGCAGGCAGGTGCGGTCCACGAGCAGTACTTC
.	.	TRBV10-1	TRBJ2-3	CASSDLSDTQYF	TGCGCCAGCAGTGACCTTTCAGATACGCAGTATTTT
.	.	TRBV29-1	TRBJ1-2	CSVSGNGYTF	TGCAGCGTCTCCGGAAATGGCTACACCTTC
.	.	TRBV6-5	TRBJ1-3	CASSYGVGTGNTIYF	TGTGCCAGCAGTTACGGGGTAGGGACAGGAAACACCATATATTTT